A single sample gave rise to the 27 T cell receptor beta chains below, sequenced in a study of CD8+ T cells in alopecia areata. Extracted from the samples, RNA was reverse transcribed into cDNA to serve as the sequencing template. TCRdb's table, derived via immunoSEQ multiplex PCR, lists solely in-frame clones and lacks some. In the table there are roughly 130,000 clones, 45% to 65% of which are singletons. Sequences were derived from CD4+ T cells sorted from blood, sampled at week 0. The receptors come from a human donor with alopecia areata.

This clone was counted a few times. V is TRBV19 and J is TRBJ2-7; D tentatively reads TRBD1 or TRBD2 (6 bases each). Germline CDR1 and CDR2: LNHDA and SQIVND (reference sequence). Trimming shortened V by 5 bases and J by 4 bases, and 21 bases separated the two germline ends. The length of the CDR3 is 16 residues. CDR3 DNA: TGTGCCAGTAGTCCCTCGCTGACGGGGGCAAGGTACGAGCAGTACTTC. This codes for CASSPSLTGARYEQYF.

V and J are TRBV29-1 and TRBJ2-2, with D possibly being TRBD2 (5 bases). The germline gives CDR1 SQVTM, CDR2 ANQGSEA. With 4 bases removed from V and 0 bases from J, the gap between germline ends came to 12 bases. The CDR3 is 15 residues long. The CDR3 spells CSVVTGSSNTGELFF. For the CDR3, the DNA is TGCAGCGTTGTGACGGGGTCGTCGAACACCGGGGAGCTGTTTTTT.

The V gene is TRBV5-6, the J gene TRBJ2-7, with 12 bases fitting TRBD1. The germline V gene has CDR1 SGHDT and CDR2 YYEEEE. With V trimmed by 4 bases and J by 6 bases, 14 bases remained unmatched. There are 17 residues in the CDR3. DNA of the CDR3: TGTGCCAGCAGCGGATCCGGGACAGGGGGCTTCGTAAGCGAGCAGTACTTC. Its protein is CASSGSGTGGFVSEQYF.

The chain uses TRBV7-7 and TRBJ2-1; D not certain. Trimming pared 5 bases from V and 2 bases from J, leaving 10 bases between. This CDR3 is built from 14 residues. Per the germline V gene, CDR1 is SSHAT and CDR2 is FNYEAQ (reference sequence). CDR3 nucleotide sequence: TGTGCCAGCAGCCCATACCTGACCTACAATGAGCAGTTCTTC. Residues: CASSPYLTYNEQFF.

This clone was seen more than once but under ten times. CDR3 bases: TGCGCCAGCAGCTGGGGACAGAACAACAATGAGCAGTTCTTC. Translating it yields CASSWGQNNNEQFF. The chain combines TRBV5-1 with TRBJ2-1, with TRBD1 identical over 7 bases. V lost 3 bases and J lost 5; bases outside the gene matches: 5. Germline V gene sequence: CDR1 SGHRS, CDR2 YFSETQ. This CDR3 has 14 residues. The complete variable domain, with remaining parts taken from reference TRBV5-1 and TRBJ2-1, reads KAGVTQTPRYLIKTRGQQVTLSCSPISGHRSVSWYQQTPGQGLQFLFEYFSETQRNKGNFPGRFSGRQFSNSRSEMNVSTLELGDSALYLCASSWGQNNNEQFFGPGTRLTVL.

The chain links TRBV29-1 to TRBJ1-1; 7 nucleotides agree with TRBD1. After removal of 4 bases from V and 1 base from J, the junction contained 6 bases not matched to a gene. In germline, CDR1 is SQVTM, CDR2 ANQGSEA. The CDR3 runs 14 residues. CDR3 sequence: CSVVDRDANTEAFF. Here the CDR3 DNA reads TGCAGCGTTGTCGACAGGGACGCGAACACTGAAGCTTTCTTT.

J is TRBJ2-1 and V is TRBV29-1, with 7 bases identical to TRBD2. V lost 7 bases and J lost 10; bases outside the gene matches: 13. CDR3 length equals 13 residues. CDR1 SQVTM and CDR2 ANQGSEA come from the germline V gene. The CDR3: CSGASIAGSEQFF. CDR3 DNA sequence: TGCAGCGGGGCGAGTATAGCGGGTTCAGAGCAGTTCTTC.

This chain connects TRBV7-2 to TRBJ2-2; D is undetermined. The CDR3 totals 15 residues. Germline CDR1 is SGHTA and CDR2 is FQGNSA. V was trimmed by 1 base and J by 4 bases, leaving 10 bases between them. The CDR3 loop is CASSLGSSPTGELFF. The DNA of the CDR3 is TGTGCCAGCAGCTTAGGGTCATCTCCCACCGGGGAGCTGTTTTTT.

The CDR3 protein is CASSPGSGRGGTDTQYF. CDR3 DNA sequence: TGTGCCAGCAGCCCCGGGAGCGGGAGGGGTGGCACAGATACGCAGTATTTT. The chain joins TRBV9 to TRBJ2-3; TRBD2 aligns across 10 bases. Germline lookup yields CDR1 SGDLS and CDR2 YYNGEE. The CDR3 totals 17 residues. After removal of 4 bases from V and 1 base from J, the junction contained 9 bases not matched to a gene.

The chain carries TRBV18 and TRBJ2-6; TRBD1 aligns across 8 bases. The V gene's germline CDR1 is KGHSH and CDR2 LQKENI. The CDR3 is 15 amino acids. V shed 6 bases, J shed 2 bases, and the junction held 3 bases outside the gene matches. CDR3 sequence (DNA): TGTGCCAGCTCGATACAGGGGGCTGGGGCCAACGTCCTGACTTTC. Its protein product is CASSIQGAGANVLTF.

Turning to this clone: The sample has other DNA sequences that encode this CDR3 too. CDR3 loop: CSVEDQGYEQYF. CDR3 in DNA: TGCAGCGTTGAAGATCAGGGGTACGAGCAGTACTTC. The V gene is TRBV29-1, the J gene TRBJ2-7; D is perhaps TRBD1 (6 bases). V lost 0 bases and J 4 bases, leaving 7 bases between the germline ends. The CDR3 is 12 amino acids. Germline-derived CDR1 and CDR2 are SQVTM and ANQGSEA.

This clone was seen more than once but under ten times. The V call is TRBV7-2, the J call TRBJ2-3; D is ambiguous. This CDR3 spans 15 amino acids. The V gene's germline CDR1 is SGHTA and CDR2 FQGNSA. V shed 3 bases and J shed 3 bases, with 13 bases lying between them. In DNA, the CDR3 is TGTGCCAGCAGCTTTACCACCTCTGGAACAGATACGCAGTATTTT. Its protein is CASSFTTSGTDTQYF.

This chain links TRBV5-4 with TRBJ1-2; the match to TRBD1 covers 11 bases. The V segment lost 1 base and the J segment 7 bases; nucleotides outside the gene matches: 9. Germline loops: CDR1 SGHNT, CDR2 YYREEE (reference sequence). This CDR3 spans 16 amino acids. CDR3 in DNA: TGTGCCAGCAGCTTGTTGGGAGAAGGGACAGGGGGTGGCTACACCTTC. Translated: CASSLLGEGTGGGYTF.

The CDR3 DNA sequence: TGCAGCGTTCGTGGCGTCTCCTACGAGCAGTACTTC. It translates to CSVRGVSYEQYF. The chain links TRBV29-1 to TRBJ2-7; no reliable D call. With 5 bases removed from V and 0 bases from J, the gap between germline ends came to 8 bases. This CDR3 spans 12 amino acids. CDR1 SQVTM and CDR2 ANQGSEA come from the germline V gene.

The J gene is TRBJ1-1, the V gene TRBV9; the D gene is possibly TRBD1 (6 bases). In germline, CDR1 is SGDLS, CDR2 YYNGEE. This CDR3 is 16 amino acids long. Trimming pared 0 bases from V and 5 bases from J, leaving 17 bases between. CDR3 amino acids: CASSVEAGRGATEAFF. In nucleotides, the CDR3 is TGTGCCAGCAGCGTAGAGGCAGGACGGGGGGCGACTGAAGCTTTCTTT.

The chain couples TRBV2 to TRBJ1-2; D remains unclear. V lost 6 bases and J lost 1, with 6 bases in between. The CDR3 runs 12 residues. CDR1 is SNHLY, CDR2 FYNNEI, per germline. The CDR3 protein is CASRDINYGYTF. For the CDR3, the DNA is TGTGCCAGCAGAGACATTAACTATGGCTACACCTTC.

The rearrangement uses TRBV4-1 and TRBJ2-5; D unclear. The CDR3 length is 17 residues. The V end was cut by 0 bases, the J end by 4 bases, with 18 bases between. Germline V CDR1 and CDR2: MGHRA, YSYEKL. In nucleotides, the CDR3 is TGCGCCAGCAGCCAAGATGTGGCCCCCGGGCGGAGAGAGACCCAGTACTTC. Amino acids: CASSQDVAPGRRETQYF.

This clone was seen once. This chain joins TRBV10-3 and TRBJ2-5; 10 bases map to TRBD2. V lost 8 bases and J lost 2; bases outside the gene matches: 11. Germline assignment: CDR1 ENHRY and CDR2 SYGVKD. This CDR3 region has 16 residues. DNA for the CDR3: TGTGCCATCCGACAGGCTAGCGGGGGTTTGCAAGAGACCCAGTACTTC. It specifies CAIRQASGGLQETQYF.

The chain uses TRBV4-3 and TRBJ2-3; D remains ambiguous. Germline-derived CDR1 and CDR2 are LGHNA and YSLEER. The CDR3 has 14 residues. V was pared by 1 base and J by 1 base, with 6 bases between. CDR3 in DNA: TGCGCCAGCAGCCAAGTGGTGGGCACAGATACGCAGTATTTT. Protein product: CASSQVVGTDTQYF.

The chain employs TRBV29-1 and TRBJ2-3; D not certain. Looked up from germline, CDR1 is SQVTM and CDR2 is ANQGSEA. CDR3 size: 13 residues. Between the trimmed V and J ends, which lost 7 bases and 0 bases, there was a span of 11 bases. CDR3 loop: CSALLGSTDTQYF. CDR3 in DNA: TGCAGCGCCTTGCTGGGTAGCACAGATACGCAGTATTTT.

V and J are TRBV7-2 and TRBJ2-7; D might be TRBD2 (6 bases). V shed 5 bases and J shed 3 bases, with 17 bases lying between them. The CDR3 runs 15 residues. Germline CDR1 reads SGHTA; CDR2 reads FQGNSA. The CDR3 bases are TGTGCCAGCAGCCCTTCAGGTAGCGGTCTCTACGAGCAGTACTTC. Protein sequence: CASSPSGSGLYEQYF.

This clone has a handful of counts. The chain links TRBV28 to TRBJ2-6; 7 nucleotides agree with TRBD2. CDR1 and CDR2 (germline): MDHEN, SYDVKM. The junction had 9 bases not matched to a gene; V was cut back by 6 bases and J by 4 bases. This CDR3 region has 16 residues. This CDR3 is CASSQLASPGANVLTF. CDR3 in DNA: TGTGCCAGCAGCCAACTAGCGTCCCCCGGGGCCAACGTCCTGACTTTC.

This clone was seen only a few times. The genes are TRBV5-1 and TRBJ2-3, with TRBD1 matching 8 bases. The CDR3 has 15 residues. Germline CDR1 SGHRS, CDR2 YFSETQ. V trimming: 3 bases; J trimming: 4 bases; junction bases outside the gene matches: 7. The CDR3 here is CASSSGQGKADTQYF. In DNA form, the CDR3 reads TGCGCCAGCAGCTCCGGACAGGGAAAGGCAGATACGCAGTATTTT.

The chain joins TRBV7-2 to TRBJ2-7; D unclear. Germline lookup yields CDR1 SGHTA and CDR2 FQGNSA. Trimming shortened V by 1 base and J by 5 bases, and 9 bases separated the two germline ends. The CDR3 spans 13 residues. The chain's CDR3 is CASSLVVVDEQYF. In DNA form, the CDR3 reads TGTGCCAGCAGCTTAGTGGTAGTTGACGAGCAGTACTTC.

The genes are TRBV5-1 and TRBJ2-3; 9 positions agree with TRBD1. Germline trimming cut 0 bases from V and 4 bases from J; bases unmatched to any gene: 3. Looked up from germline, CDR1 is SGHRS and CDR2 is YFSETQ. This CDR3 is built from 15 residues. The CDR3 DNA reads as TGCGCCAGCAGCTTGGCCGGGACAGGGTCAGATACGCAGTATTTT. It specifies CASSLAGTGSDTQYF.

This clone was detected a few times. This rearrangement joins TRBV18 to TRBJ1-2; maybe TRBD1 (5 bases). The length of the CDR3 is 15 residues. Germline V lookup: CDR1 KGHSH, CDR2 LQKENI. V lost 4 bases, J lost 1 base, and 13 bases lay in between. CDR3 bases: TGTGCCAGCTCACAAACAGGATCTCTTAACTATGGCTACACCTTC. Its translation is CASSQTGSLNYGYTF.

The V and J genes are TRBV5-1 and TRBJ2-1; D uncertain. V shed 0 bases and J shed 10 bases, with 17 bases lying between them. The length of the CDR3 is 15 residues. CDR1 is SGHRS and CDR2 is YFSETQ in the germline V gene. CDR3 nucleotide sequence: TGCGCCAGCAGCTTGGGGGTGCAGGTTGTAGGAGAGCAGTTCTTC. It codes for CASSLGVQVVGEQFF.